This T cell receptor (beta chain) emerged from a study of cytomegalovirus exposure and HLA in healthy donors. PCR involved 60 Vbeta and 13 Jbeta primers. The table came from immunoSEQ multiplex PCR; TCRdb's copy has only in-frame clones and leaves some out. The data show about 170,000 clones, around 83% seen once. Trimming pared 9 bases from V and 0 bases from J, leaving 11 bases between. This CDR3 comprises 13 residues. CDR1 MNHEY and CDR2 SVGAGI come from the germline V gene. Though nominally healthy at sampling, donors likely had unrecorded immune exposures. This clonotype was sampled from a young man in good health and CMV-seropositive. Sequenced sample: PBMCs. The rearrangement joins TRBV6-5 to TRBJ1-1, with D possibly matching TRBD1 (5 bases). CDR3 DNA: TGTGCCAGGGGGGGAGGGATGAACACTGAAGCTTTCTTT. Its translation is CARGGGMNTEAFF.